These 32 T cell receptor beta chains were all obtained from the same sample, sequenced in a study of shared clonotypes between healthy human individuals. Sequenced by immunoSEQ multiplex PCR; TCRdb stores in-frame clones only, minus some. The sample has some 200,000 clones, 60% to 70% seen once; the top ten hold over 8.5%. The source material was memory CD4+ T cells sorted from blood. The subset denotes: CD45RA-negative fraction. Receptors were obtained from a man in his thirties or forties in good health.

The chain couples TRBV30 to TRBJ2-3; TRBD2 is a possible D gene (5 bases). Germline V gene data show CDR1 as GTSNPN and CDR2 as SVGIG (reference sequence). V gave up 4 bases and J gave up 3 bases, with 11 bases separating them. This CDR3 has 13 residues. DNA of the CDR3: TGTGCCTGGATCCTAGCCGGGACAGATACGCAGTATTTT. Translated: CAWILAGTDTQYF. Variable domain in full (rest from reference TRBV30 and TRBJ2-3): SQTIHQWPATLVQPVGSPLSLECTVEGTSNPNLYWYRQAAGRGLQLLFYSVGIGQISSEVPQNLSASRPQDRQFILSSKKLLLSDSGFYLCAWILAGTDTQYFGPGTRLTVL.

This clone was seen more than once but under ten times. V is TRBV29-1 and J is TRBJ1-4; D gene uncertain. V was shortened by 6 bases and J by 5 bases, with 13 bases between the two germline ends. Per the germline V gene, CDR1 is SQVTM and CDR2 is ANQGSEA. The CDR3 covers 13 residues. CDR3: CSVTGEINEKLFF. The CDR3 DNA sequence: TGCAGCGTGACCGGTGAGATAAATGAAAAACTGTTTTTT. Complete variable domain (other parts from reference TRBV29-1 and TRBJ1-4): SAVISQKPSRDICQRGTSLTIQCQVDSQVTMMFWYRQQPGQSLTLIATANQGSEATYESGFVIDKFPISRPNLTFSTLTVSNMSPEDSSIYLCSVTGEINEKLFFGSGTQLSVL.

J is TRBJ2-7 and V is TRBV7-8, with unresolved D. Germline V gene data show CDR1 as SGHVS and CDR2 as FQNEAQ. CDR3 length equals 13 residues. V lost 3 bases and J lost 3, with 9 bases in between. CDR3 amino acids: CASSFGLNYEQYF. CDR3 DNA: TGTGCCAGCAGCTTCGGGCTTAACTACGAGCAGTACTTC.

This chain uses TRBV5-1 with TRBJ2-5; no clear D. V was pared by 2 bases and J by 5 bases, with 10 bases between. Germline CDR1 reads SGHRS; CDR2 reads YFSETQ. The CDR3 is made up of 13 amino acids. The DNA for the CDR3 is TGCGCCAGCAGCTTCGGGCGTACGGAGACCCAGTACTTC. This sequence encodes CASSFGRTETQYF. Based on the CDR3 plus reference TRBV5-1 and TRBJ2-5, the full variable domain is KAGVTQTPRYLIKTRGQQVTLSCSPISGHRSVSWYQQTPGQGLQFLFEYFSETQRNKGNFPGRFSGRQFSNSRSEMNVSTLELGDSALYLCASSFGRTETQYFGPGTRLLVL.

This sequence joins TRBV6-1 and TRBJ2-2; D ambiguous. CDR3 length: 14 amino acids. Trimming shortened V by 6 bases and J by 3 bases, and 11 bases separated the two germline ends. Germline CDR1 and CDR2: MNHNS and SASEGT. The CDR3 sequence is CASRRQGHTGELFF. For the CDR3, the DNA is TGTGCCAGCAGAAGACAAGGGCACACCGGGGAGCTGTTTTTT.

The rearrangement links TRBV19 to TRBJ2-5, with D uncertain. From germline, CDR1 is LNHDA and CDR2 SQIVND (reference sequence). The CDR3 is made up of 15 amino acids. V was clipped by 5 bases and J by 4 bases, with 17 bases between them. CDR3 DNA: TGTGCCAGTAGTTTCGGACCGGTTGGTTCAGAGACCCAGTACTTC. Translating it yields CASSFGPVGSETQYF.

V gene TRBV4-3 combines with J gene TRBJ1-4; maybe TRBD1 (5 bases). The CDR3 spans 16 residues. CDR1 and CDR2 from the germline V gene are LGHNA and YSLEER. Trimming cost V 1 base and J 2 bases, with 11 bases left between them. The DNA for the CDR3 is TGCGCCAGCAGCCAAGGGGCGGGACGGACTAATGAAAAACTGTTTTTT. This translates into CASSQGAGRTNEKLFF.

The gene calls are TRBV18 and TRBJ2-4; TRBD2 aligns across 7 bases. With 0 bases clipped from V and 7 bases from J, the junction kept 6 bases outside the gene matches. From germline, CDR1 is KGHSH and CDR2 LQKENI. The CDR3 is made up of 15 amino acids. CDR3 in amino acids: CASSPPLSGKNIQYF. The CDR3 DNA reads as TGTGCCAGCTCACCACCGTTAAGCGGGAAGAACATTCAGTACTTC.

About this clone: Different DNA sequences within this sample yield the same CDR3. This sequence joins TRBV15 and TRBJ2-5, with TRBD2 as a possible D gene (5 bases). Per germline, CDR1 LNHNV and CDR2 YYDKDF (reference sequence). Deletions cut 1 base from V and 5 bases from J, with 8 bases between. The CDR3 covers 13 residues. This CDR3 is CATSRGTGETQYF. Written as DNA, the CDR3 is TGTGCCACCAGCAGAGGCACGGGGGAGACCCAGTACTTC.

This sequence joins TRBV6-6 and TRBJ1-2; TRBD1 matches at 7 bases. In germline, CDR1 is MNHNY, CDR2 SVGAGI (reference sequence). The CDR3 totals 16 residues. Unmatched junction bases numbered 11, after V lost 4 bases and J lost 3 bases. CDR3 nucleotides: TGTGCCAGCAGTTCGAACAGGGGCGCCCGCGACTATGGCTACACCTTC. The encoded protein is CASSSNRGARDYGYTF.

The CDR3 spells CASSYGTDYGYTF. Here the CDR3 DNA reads TGTGCCAGCAGTTACGGGACGGACTATGGCTACACCTTC. The V gene is TRBV6-5, the J gene TRBJ1-2, with D maybe TRBD1 (5 bases). This CDR3 spans 13 amino acids. Germline V gene sequence: CDR1 MNHEY, CDR2 SVGAGI. V gave up 2 bases and J gave up 3 bases, with 7 bases separating them.

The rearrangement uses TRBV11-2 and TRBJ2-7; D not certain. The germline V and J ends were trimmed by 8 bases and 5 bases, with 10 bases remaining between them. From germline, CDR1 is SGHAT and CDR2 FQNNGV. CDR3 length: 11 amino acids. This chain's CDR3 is CASAAYDEQYF. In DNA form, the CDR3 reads TGTGCCAGCGCGGCGTACGACGAGCAGTACTTC. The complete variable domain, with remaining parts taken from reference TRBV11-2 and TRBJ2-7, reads EAGVAQSPRYKIIEKRQSVAFWCNPISGHATLYWYQQILGQGPKLLIQFQNNGVVDDSQLPKDRFSAERLKGVDSTLKIQPAKLEDSAVYLCASAAYDEQYFGPGTRLTVT.

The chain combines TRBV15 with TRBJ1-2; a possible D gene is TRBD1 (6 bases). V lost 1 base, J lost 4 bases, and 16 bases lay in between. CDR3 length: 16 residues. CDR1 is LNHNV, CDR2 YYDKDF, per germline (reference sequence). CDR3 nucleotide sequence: TGTGCCACCAGCAGAGGGCGGGGGGCACTAACCTATGGCTACACCTTC. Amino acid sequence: CATSRGRGALTYGYTF.

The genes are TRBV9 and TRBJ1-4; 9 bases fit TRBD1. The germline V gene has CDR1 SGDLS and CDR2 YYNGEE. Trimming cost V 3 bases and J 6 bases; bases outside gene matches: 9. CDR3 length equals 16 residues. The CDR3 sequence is CASSGGYGQGHEKLFF. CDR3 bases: TGTGCCAGCAGCGGGGGATACGGACAGGGGCATGAAAAACTGTTTTTT.

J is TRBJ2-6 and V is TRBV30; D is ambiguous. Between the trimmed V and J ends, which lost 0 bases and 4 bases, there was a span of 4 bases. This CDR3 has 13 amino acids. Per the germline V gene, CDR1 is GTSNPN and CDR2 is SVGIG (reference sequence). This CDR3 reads CAWSVSGANVLTF. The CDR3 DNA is TGTGCCTGGAGTGTTTCCGGGGCCAACGTCCTGACTTTC.

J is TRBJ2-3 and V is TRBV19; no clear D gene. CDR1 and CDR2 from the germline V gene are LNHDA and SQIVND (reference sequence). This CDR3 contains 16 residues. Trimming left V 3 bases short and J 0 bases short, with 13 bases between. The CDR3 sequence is CASSIGASRSTDTQYF. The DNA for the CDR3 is TGTGCCAGTAGTATCGGCGCAAGCCGGAGCACAGATACGCAGTATTTT.

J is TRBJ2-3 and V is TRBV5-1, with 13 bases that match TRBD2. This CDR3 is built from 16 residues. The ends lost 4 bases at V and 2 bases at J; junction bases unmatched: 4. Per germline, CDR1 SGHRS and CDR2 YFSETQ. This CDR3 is CASSAGLAGLTDTQYF. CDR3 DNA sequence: TGCGCCAGCAGCGCGGGACTAGCGGGACTCACAGATACGCAGTATTTT.

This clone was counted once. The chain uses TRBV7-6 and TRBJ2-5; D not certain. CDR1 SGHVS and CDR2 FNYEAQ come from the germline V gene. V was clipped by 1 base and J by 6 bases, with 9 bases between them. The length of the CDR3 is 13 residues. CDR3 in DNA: TGTGCCAGCAGCTTAGAGGACCATAAGACCCAGTACTTC. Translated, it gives CASSLEDHKTQYF.

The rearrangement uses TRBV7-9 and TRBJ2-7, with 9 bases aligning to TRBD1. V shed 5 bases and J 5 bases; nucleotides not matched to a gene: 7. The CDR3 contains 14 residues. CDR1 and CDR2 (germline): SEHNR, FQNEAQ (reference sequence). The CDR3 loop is CASSPGTGYNEQYF. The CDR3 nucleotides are TGTGCCAGCAGCCCCGGGACAGGGTACAACGAGCAGTACTTC.

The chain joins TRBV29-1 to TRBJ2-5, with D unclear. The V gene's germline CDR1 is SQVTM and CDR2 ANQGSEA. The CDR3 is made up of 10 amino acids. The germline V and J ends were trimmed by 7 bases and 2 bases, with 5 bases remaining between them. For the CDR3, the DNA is TGCAGCGCCGGTCAAGAGACCCAGTACTTC. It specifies CSAGQETQYF.

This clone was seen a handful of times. CDR3 in amino acids: CASSSLKDSYTF. The CDR3 region has the DNA TGTGCCAGCAGCTCCCTCAAGGATAGCTACACCTTC. This sequence joins TRBV7-2 and TRBJ1-2; D is unclear. Germline V gene data show CDR1 as SGHTA and CDR2 as FQGNSA. This CDR3 contains 12 residues. V was shortened by 4 bases and J by 9 bases, with 12 bases between the two germline ends.

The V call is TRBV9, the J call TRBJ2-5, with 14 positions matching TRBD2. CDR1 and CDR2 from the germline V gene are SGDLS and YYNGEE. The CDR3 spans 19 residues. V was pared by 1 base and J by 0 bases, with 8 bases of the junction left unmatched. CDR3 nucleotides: TGTGCCAGCAGCGTAACCGGGACTAGCGGGAGAGGAAACCAAGAGACCCAGTACTTC. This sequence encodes CASSVTGTSGRGNQETQYF.

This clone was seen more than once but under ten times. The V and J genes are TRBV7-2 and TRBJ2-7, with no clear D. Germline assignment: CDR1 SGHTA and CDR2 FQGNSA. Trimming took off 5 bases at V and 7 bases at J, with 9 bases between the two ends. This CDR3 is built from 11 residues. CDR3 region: CASSPLREQYF. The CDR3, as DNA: TGTGCCAGCAGCCCACTTCGGGAGCAGTACTTC.

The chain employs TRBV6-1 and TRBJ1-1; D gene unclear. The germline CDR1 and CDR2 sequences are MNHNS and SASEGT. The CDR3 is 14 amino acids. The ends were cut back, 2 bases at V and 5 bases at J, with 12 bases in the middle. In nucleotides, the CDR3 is TGTGCCAGCAGTGAATTGGCAGGCAATACTGAAGCTTTCTTT. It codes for CASSELAGNTEAFF.

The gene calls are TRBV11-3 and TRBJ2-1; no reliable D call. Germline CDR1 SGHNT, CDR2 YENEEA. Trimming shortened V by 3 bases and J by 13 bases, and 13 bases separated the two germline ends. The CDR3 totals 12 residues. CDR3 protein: CASSFDLAEQFF. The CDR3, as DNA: TGTGCCAGCAGCTTCGATTTGGCAGAACAGTTCTTC.

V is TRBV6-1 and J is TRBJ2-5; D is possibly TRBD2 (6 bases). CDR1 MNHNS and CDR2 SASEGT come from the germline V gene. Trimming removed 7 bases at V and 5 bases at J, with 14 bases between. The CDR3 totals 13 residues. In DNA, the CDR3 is TGTGCCAGCAATACGGGAGATCGTGAGACCCAGTACTTC. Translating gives CASNTGDRETQYF.

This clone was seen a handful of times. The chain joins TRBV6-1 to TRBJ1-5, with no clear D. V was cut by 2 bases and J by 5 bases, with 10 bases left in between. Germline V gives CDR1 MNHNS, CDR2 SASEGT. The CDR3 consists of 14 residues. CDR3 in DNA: TGTGCCAGCAGTGAAATGGTCGGGGATCAGCCCCAGCATTTT. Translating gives CASSEMVGDQPQHF.

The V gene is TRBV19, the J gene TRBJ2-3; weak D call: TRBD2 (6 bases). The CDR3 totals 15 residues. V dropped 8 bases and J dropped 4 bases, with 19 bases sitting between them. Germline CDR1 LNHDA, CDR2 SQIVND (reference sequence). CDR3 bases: TGTGCCAGTGCGCCAGGAGGAGGGCCGGCAGATACGCAGTATTTT. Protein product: CASAPGGGPADTQYF.

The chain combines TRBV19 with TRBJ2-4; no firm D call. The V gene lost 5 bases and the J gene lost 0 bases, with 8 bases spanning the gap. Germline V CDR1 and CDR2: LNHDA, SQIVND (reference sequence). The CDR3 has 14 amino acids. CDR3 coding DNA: TGTGCCAGTAGTGATGGGCTAGCCAAAAACATTCAGTACTTC. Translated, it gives CASSDGLAKNIQYF.

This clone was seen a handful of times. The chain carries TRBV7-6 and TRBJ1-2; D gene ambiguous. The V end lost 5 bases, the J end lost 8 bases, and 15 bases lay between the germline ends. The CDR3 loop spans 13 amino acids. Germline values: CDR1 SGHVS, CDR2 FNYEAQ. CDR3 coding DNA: TGTGCCAGCAGCGATCTTCTGATGGGAGGCTACACCTTC. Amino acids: CASSDLLMGGYTF.

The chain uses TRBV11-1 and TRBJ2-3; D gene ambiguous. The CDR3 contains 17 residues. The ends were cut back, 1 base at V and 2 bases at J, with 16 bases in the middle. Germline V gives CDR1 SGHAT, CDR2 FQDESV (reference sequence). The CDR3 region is CASSLGWAGRTTDTQYF. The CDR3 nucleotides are TGTGCCAGCAGCTTAGGTTGGGCCGGTAGGACCACAGATACGCAGTATTTT.

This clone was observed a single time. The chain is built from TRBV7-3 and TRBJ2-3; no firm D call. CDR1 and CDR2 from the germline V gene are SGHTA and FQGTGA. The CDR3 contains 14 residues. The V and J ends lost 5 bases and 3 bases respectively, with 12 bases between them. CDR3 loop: CASSASPLTDTQYF. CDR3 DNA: TGTGCCAGCAGCGCCTCTCCCTTGACAGATACGCAGTATTTT.